Shown below are 11 T cell receptor beta chains from a single sample sequenced in a study of cytomegalovirus exposure and HLA in healthy donors. In the PCR, 60 Vbeta and 13 Jbeta primers were used. The method was immunoSEQ multiplex PCR; TCRdb's version includes in-frame clones alone and lacks a portion of them. The sample holds some 88,000 clones, approximately 63% seen once. The sample comprised PBMCs. These receptors were obtained from a woman aged 25 to 39 in good health and CMV-seronegative.

The rearrangement uses TRBV6-5 and TRBJ2-1; 11 bases map to TRBD2. Trimming took 0 bases from V and 8 from J; bases not matched to a gene: 6. CDR1 and CDR2 from the germline V gene are MNHEY and SVGAGI. This CDR3 comprises 16 residues. The CDR3 reads CASSYSSSGGVYEQFF. The CDR3, as DNA: TGTGCCAGCAGTTACTCGAGTAGCGGGGGGGTGTATGAGCAGTTCTTC.

This clone was recorded a few times. The J gene is TRBJ1-6, the V gene TRBV4-1; possible D gene TRBD1, 6 bases. This CDR3 has 16 residues. Germline CDR1 and CDR2: MGHRA and YSYEKL. V lost 3 bases, J lost 7 bases, and 16 bases lay in between. This CDR3 is CASSQTRGGANSPLHF. The DNA for the CDR3 is TGCGCCAGCAGCCAGACGCGTGGGGGCGCCAATTCACCCCTCCACTTT.

This clone has only a few counts. V is TRBV4-2 and J is TRBJ2-5, with D maybe TRBD2 (5 bases). The germline CDR1 and CDR2 sequences are LGHNA and YNFKEQ. V lost 3 bases and J lost 2, with 16 bases in between. This CDR3 is built from 16 residues. This CDR3 is CASSHFSGLRQETQYF. In nucleotides, the CDR3 is TGTGCCAGCAGCCATTTCTCCGGACTCCGGCAAGAGACCCAGTACTTC.

The chain is built from TRBV10-3 and TRBJ1-1; 9 nucleotides match TRBD1. Germline V lookup: CDR1 ENHRY, CDR2 SYGVKD. The CDR3 consists of 14 residues. The V and J ends lost 9 bases and 1 base, in that order; junction bases with no gene match: 6. The chain's CDR3 is CAMRTGAANTEAFF. The CDR3 region has the DNA TGTGCCATGAGGACAGGGGCCGCGAACACTGAAGCTTTCTTT.

This sequence joins TRBV7-9 and TRBJ2-1, with D maybe TRBD2 (6 bases). V was shortened by 0 bases and J by 3 bases, with 9 bases between the two germline ends. The germline CDR1 and CDR2 sequences are SEHNR and FQNEAQ (reference sequence). The length of the CDR3 is 15 residues. CDR3 DNA: TGTGCCAGCAGCTTAGCTAGCGGTATCTACAATGAGCAGTTCTTC. Translating it yields CASSLASGIYNEQFF.

The chain links TRBV5-1 to TRBJ2-2, with 9 bases lining up with TRBD1. Germline CDR1 reads SGHRS; CDR2 reads YFSETQ. The V segment lost 3 bases and the J segment 0 bases; nucleotides outside the gene matches: 0. This CDR3 comprises 15 residues. The CDR3 region is CASSWDRANTGELFF. The CDR3 nucleotides read TGCGCCAGCAGCTGGGACAGGGCGAACACCGGGGAGCTGTTTTTT.

The chain has TRBV28 and TRBJ1-2; D not certain. V lost 5 bases to trimming and J lost 0 bases, with 4 bases between them. The CDR3 loop spans 12 amino acids. Germline-derived CDR1 and CDR2 are MDHEN and SYDVKM. CDR3: CASSLPNYGYTF. The CDR3 bases are TGTGCCAGCAGTCTCCCTAACTATGGCTACACCTTC.

CDR3 DNA: TGCGCCAGCAGCGGACAGAGAACAGATACGCAGTATTTT. It codes for CASSGQRTDTQYF. The chain couples TRBV5-1 to TRBJ2-3; possibly TRBD1 for D (6 bases). The CDR3 contains 13 residues. CDR1 and CDR2 from the germline V gene are SGHRS and YFSETQ. The V gene lost 4 bases and the J gene lost 3 bases, with 9 bases spanning the gap.

The rearrangement uses TRBV2 and TRBJ2-1; 14 bases fit TRBD2. Germline V gives CDR1 SNHLY, CDR2 FYNNEI. This CDR3 contains 15 residues. V gave up 6 bases and J gave up 5 bases; unmatched junction bases: 3. CDR3 DNA sequence: TGTGCCAGCAGCAAGGGACTAGCGGGGGACAATGAGCAGTTCTTC. Translated, it gives CASSKGLAGDNEQFF.

This chain joins TRBV11-3 and TRBJ2-1; 8 nucleotides match TRBD2. CDR1 is SGHNT and CDR2 is YENEEA in the germline V gene. Trimming removed 5 bases from V and 7 bases from J; junction bases left unmatched: 13. The CDR3 is made up of 16 amino acids. The CDR3 is CASSTRTSRVWNEQFF. CDR3 DNA sequence: TGTGCCAGCAGCACAAGGACTAGCCGAGTCTGGAATGAGCAGTTCTTC.

The V gene is TRBV6-5, the J gene TRBJ2-3; tentatively, D is TRBD2 (5 bases). CDR3 length equals 14 residues. V lost 0 bases, J lost 1 base, and 5 bases lay in between. Germline CDR1 is MNHEY and CDR2 is SVGAGI. CDR3 coding DNA: TGTGCCAGCAGTTACTCGAGGGGCACAGATACGCAGTATTTT. Translated, it gives CASSYSRGTDTQYF.